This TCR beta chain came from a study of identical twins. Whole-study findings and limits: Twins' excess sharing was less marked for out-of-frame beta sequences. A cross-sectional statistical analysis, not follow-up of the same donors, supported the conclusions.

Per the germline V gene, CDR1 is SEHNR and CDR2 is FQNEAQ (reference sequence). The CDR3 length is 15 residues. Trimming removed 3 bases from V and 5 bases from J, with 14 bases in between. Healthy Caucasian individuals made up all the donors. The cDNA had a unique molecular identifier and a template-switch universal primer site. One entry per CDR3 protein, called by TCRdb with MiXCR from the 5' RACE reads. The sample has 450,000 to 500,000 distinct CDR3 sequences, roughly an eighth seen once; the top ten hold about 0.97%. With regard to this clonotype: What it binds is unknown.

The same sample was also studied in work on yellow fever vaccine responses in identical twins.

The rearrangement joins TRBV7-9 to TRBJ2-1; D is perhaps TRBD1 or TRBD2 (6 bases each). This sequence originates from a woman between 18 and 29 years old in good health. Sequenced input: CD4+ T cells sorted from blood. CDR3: CASSLGGSNDNEQFF. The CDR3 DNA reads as TGTGCCAGCAGCTTGGGGGGCTCTAACGACAATGAGCAGTTCTTC.